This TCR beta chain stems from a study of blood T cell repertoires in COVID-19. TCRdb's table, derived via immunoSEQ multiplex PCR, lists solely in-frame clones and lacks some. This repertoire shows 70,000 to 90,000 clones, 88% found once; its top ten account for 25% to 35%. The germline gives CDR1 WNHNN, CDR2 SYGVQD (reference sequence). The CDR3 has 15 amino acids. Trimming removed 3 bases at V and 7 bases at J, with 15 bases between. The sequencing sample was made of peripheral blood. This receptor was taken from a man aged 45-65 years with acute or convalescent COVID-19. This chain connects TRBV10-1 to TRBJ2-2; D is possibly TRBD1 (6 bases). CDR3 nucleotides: TGCGCCAGCAGTGATGATAGGGGGTCTATCGGGGAGCTGTTTTTT. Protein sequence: CASSDDRGSIGELFF.